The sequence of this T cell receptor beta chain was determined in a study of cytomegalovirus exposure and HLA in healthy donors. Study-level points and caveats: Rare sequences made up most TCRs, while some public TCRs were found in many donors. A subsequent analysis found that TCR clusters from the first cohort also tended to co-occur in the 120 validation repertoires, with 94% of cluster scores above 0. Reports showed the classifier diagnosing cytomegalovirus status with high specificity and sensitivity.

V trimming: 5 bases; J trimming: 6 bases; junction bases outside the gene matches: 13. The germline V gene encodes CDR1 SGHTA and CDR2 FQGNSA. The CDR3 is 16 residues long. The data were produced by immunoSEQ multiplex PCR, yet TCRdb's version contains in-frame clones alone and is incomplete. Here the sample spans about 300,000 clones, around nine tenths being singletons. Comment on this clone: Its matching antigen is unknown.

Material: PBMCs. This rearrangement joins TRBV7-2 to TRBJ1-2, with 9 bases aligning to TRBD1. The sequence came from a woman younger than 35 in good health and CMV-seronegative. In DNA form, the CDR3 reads TGTGCCAGCAGCCCGTCGTTCGGGACAGGGTTCGATGGCTACACCTTC. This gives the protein CASSPSFGTGFDGYTF.